The 9 T cell receptor beta chains presented below share a single source sample, sequenced in a study of blood T cell repertoires in COVID-19. TCRdb keeps only in-frame clones here, not all; method: immunoSEQ multiplex PCR. There are about 240,000 clones in the sample; roughly 86% occur only once, and more than 2.5% lies in the top ten. The sequenced sample was peripheral blood. These receptors were obtained from a woman aged 25 to 45 who had recovered from COVID-19.

The CDR3 reads CASSHGTAVNYGYTF. The CDR3 nucleotides are TGCGCCAGCAGCCACGGGACAGCGGTTAACTATGGCTACACCTTC. J is TRBJ1-2 and V is TRBV4-3, with TRBD1 matching 7 bases. CDR3 length: 15 amino acids. Per germline, CDR1 LGHNA and CDR2 YSLEER. The V segment lost 3 bases and the J segment 1 base; nucleotides outside the gene matches: 5.

This clone was seen only a few times. The chain has TRBV5-1 and TRBJ2-2; D may be TRBD1 (6 bases). Germline CDR1 reads SGHRS; CDR2 reads YFSETQ. The CDR3 has 17 amino acids. V lost 4 bases and J 0 bases, leaving 16 bases between the germline ends. The CDR3 region has the DNA TGCGCCAGCAGCAAAAGTGGGGGCTTCGCGAACACCGGGGAGCTGTTTTTT. Encoded protein: CASSKSGGFANTGELFF.

This chain links TRBV7-6 with TRBJ2-1; 12 bases line up with TRBD2. The germline V gene has CDR1 SGHVS and CDR2 FNYEAQ. Trimming took 5 bases from V and 1 from J; bases not matched to a gene: 12. CDR3 size: 19 residues. The chain's CDR3 is CASSLREGLAGGSYNEQFF. In nucleotides, the CDR3 is TGTGCCAGCAGCCTCCGCGAAGGTCTAGCGGGGGGGTCCTACAATGAGCAGTTCTTC.

A note on this clone: Mismatch with germline at one junction end may stem from a read error. J is TRBJ1-2 and V is TRBV2, with a weak D call TRBD1 (6 bases). CDR1 SNHLY and CDR2 FYNNEI come from the germline V gene. This CDR3 is 15 amino acids long. The CDR3 nucleotides read TGTGCCAGCAGCGAAGCGGGACAAGGGATCTATGGCTACACCTTC. It translates to CASSEAGQGIYGYTF.

In its sample, this clone was seen once. The same CDR3 also results from other DNA sequences found in this sample. The rearrangement joins TRBV11-2 to TRBJ2-7; D not resolved. The V gene lost 4 bases and the J gene lost 4 bases, with 5 bases spanning the gap. The CDR3 has 11 amino acids. Germline V gene lookup returns CDR1 SGHAT and CDR2 FQNNGV. CDR3 in DNA: TGTGCCAGCAGCTCTACGTACGAGCAGTACTTC. Protein: CASSSTYEQYF. The complete variable domain, with remaining parts taken from reference TRBV11-2 and TRBJ2-7, reads EAGVAQSPRYKIIEKRQSVAFWCNPISGHATLYWYQQILGQGPKLLIQFQNNGVVDDSQLPKDRFSAERLKGVDSTLKIQPAKLEDSAVYLCASSSTYEQYFGPGTRLTVT.

The V call is TRBV13, the J call TRBJ1-4, with TRBD1 matching over 12 bases. The V and J ends lost 4 bases and 0 bases, in that order; junction bases with no gene match: 12. Looked up from germline, CDR1 is PRHDT and CDR2 is FYEKMQ (reference sequence). This CDR3 comprises 20 residues. The CDR3 nucleotides read TGTGCCAGCAGCTCCAGGGACAGGGGGCCCCCATATGCAACTAATGAAAAACTGTTTTTT. Its translation: CASSSRDRGPPYATNEKLFF.

The J gene is TRBJ1-2, the V gene TRBV5-1, with a weak D call TRBD1 (6 bases). CDR1 SGHRS and CDR2 YFSETQ come from the germline V gene. The CDR3 consists of 13 residues. V was trimmed by 3 bases and J by 4 bases, leaving 10 bases between them. This chain's CDR3 is CASSSGTTYGYTF. DNA for the CDR3: TGCGCCAGCAGCTCCGGGACAACCTATGGCTACACCTTC.

The J gene is TRBJ2-2, the V gene TRBV7-3, with TRBD2 identical over 8 bases. This CDR3 has 15 amino acids. The V segment lost 5 bases and the J segment 7 bases; nucleotides outside the gene matches: 9. Germline loops: CDR1 SGHTA, CDR2 FQGTGA. The CDR3 region is CASSPSGTRGGELFF. CDR3 sequence (DNA): TGTGCCAGCAGCCCGTCCGGGACTAGGGGCGGGGAGCTGTTTTTT.

This clone was counted only a few times. Compared with germline, one end of the junction differs, possibly owing to a read error. The V and J genes are TRBV6-4 and TRBJ1-6, with a weak D call TRBD1 (6 bases). Looked up from germline, CDR1 is MRHNA and CDR2 is SNTAGT. This CDR3 has 14 residues. The CDR3 DNA follows: TGTGCCAGCAGGGGGGCAGGGGATAACTCACCCCTCCACTTT. Amino acid sequence: CASRGAGDNSPLHF.